Listed below are T cell receptor beta chains from one sample, sequenced in a study of chemoradiotherapy in HPV16-positive cancers. Some clones are missing from TCRdb's copy, which holds only in-frame ones; the method was immunoSEQ multiplex PCR. The top ten clones hold approximately 23% of a sample with about 25,000 clones, 85% to 95% of them seen once. The sequences come from blood, collected from a patient who underwent chemoradiotherapy. These receptors all come from a human donor with HPV-associated anogenital cancer. Each CDR3 is given with its conserved first and last residue. D genes are given only for firm matches. Clone size, where shown, is once, few, many, or a class for clones that have expanded.

TRBV7-2	TRBJ2-2	.	.	CASSLDASATGELFF	TGTGCCAGCAGCTTGGACGCCAGCGCCACCGGGGAGCTGTTTTTT
TRBV2	TRBJ2-2	.	TRBD1	CASSGDRDSANTGELFF	TGTGCCAGCAGTGGGGACCGGGACAGCGCGAACACCGGGGAGCTGTTTTTT
TRBV9	TRBJ1-1	few	.	CASSVEDLQYTEAFF	TGTGCCAGCAGCGTAGAAGACCTCCAATACACTGAAGCTTTCTTT
TRBV2	TRBJ2-1	.	.	CASKTSLSNEQFF	TGTGCCAGCAAAACTAGTCTAAGCAATGAGCAGTTCTTC
TRBV18	TRBJ2-5	.	.	CASSPTRQETQYF	TGTGCCAGCTCACCAACCCGCCAAGAGACCCAGTACTTC
TRBV11-1	TRBJ2-4	.	TRBD1	CASVGGQEIGAKNIQYF	TGTGCCAGCGTCGGCGGACAGGAGATTGGAGCCAAAAACATTCAGTACTTC
TRBV7-8	TRBJ2-2	.	.	CASSLARTGRVNTGELFF	TGTGCCAGCAGCTTAGCAAGGACAGGGAGGGTGAACACCGGGGAGCTGTTTTTT
TRBV6-5	TRBJ1-1	.	.	CASSYSMQGSEAFF	TGTGCCAGCAGTTACTCGATGCAGGGGTCTGAAGCTTTCTTT
TRBV18	TRBJ1-3	.	.	CASSPTISGRGNTIYF	TGTGCCAGCTCACCGACGATTTCAGGGCGAGGAAACACCATATATTTT
TRBV5-1	TRBJ2-7	.	.	CASSFGGQSSYEQYF	TGCGCCAGCAGCTTCGGGGGGCAAAGCTCCTACGAGCAGTACTTC
TRBV5-6	TRBJ2-7	.	.	CASSLGRYEQYF	TGTGCCAGCAGCTTGGGTCGATACGAGCAGTACTTC
TRBV28	TRBJ1-5	.	.	CASSLGRHNQPQHF	TGTGCCAGCAGTTTAGGGCGGCACAATCAGCCCCAGCATTTT
TRBV19	TRBJ1-5	.	TRBD1	CASSIRQGASNQPQHF	TGTGCCAGTAGTATCCGGCAGGGGGCGAGCAATCAGCCCCAGCATTTT